This entry lists 21 T cell receptor beta chains sequenced from one sample in a study of T cells after yellow fever vaccination. TCRdb independently ran MiXCR on the 5' RACE reads; one entry per CDR3 protein. The sample includes approximately 120,000 distinct CDR3 sequences, 13% to 15% of them seen just once. The sample consisted of CD8+ T cells sorted from PBMCs, taken 5 days after the yellow fever booster vaccination. The receptor source for this set is a man younger than 30 who received the YFV17D yellow fever vaccine.

This clonotype has more than one count but fewer than ten. The chain has TRBV7-7 and TRBJ1-2; the D is unclear. Germline values: CDR1 SSHAT, CDR2 FNYEAQ (reference sequence). Trimming shortened V by 5 bases and J by 8 bases, and 6 bases separated the two germline ends. The length of the CDR3 is 10 residues. The CDR3 reads CASSPRGYTF. The CDR3 nucleotides are TGTGCCAGCAGCCCCCGAGGCTACACCTTC.

This chain joins TRBV7-9 and TRBJ2-5; 7 bases are shared with TRBD1. V was pared by 2 bases and J by 5 bases, with 14 bases of the junction left unmatched. CDR1 SEHNR and CDR2 FQNEAQ come from the germline V gene (reference sequence). The CDR3 totals 17 residues. The CDR3 protein is CASSLLPGQPGRETQYF. The CDR3 region has the DNA TGTGCCAGCAGCTTACTTCCGGGACAGCCGGGTCGGGAGACCCAGTACTTC.

The CDR3 DNA sequence: TGTGCCAGCAGCTTCGAGGGGGCTAAACGCCACTACAATGAGCAGTTCTTC. Protein: CASSFEGAKRHYNEQFF. The chain employs TRBV11-2 and TRBJ2-1; TRBD1 aligns across 7 bases. V was pared by 3 bases and J by 3 bases, with 11 bases of the junction left unmatched. CDR3 length: 17 amino acids. From germline, CDR1 is SGHAT and CDR2 FQNNGV.

This sequence joins TRBV4-3 and TRBJ1-2; 7 positions match TRBD1. The germline gives CDR1 LGHNA, CDR2 YSLEER. The CDR3 extends over 14 amino acids. The V and J ends lost 0 bases and 6 bases, in that order; junction bases with no gene match: 4. The CDR3 sequence: CASSQDLGGDGYTF. As DNA, the CDR3 is TGCGCCAGCAGCCAAGATTTAGGGGGCGATGGCTACACCTTC.

The rearrangement uses TRBV10-2 and TRBJ2-5; 8 bases match TRBD2. The germline CDR1 and CDR2 sequences are WSHSY and SAAADI. The CDR3 has 16 amino acids. The junction had 18 bases not matched to a gene; V was cut back by 8 bases and J by 7 bases. CDR3 region: CASRDTYGGGLTTQYF. In DNA, the CDR3 is TGCGCCAGCCGGGATACCTACGGGGGGGGCTTAACGACCCAGTACTTC.

A few counts support this clonotype. The chain carries TRBV29-1 and TRBJ1-1, with TRBD1 identical over 7 bases. The junction had 4 bases not matched to a gene; V was cut back by 5 bases and J by 7 bases. Germline lookup yields CDR1 SQVTM and CDR2 ANQGSEA. The CDR3 is 11 residues long. The CDR3 nucleotides are TGCAGCGTTAGGACAGGCTTTGAAGCTTTCTTT. It translates to CSVRTGFEAFF.

The sample holds a few counts of this clonotype. The V call is TRBV27, the J call TRBJ1-2; no clear D gene. Between the trimmed V and J ends, which lost 2 bases and 7 bases, there was a span of 11 bases. Germline V gene lookup returns CDR1 MNHEY and CDR2 SMNVEV (reference sequence). The CDR3 is 13 amino acids. In nucleotides, the CDR3 is TGTGCCAGCAGTTTAGGTGGAGGAAGTGGCTACACCTTC. Translating it yields CASSLGGGSGYTF.

This clonotype was seen a handful of times. This chain links TRBV5-4 with TRBJ2-2; 8 positions match TRBD2. Germline V gene data show CDR1 as SGHNT and CDR2 as YYREEE (reference sequence). The CDR3 is 16 amino acids. Unmatched junction bases numbered 6, after V lost 1 base and J lost 4 bases. In DNA form, the CDR3 reads TGTGCCAGCAGCTTGTTCACGGGGGGGGTCACCGGGGAGCTGTTTTTT. Protein sequence: CASSLFTGGVTGELFF.

In its sample, this clonotype was seen a few times. The V gene is TRBV4-1, the J gene TRBJ2-1; 7 nucleotides agree with TRBD2. From germline, CDR1 is MGHRA and CDR2 YSYEKL. This CDR3 region has 18 residues. V lost 3 bases and J lost 3; bases outside the gene matches: 14. The CDR3 DNA is TGCGCCAGCAGCCAGATGGACCTTGGCGGGGGAAACTACAATGAGCAGTTCTTC. Translation: CASSQMDLGGGNYNEQFF.

The chain uses TRBV20-1 and TRBJ2-2; 14 bases agree with TRBD2. V dropped 1 base and J dropped 6; count of bases not matched to a gene: 7. Germline V gene lookup returns CDR1 DFQATT and CDR2 SNEGSKA (reference sequence). The CDR3 is 17 amino acids. The CDR3: CSARGLAGGSTPGELFF. CDR3 coding DNA: TGCAGTGCTAGAGGACTAGCGGGGGGGAGTACCCCCGGGGAGCTGTTTTTT.

The rearrangement joins TRBV7-9 to TRBJ1-1; TRBD1 might be the D (6 bases). CDR1 and CDR2 from the germline V gene are SEHNR and FQNEAQ (reference sequence). V was clipped by 1 base and J by 4 bases, with 10 bases between them. The CDR3 loop spans 14 amino acids. The CDR3: CASSLVAGATEAFF. The CDR3 DNA follows: TGTGCCAGCAGCTTAGTAGCGGGGGCCACTGAAGCTTTCTTT.

This clonotype was counted between two and nine times. The chain uses TRBV7-9 and TRBJ2-7; D is perhaps TRBD1 (6 bases). This CDR3 spans 14 amino acids. Looked up from germline, CDR1 is SEHNR and CDR2 is FQNEAQ (reference sequence). Trimming stripped 5 bases from V and 7 bases from J, with 18 bases between. The CDR3: CASSPRDKEWEQYV. In nucleotides, the CDR3 is TGTGCCAGCAGCCCCCGGGACAAGGAGTGGGAGCAGTACGTC.

The chain combines TRBV12-3 or TRBV12-4 with TRBJ1-1, with 9 bases fitting TRBD1. The CDR3 sequence is 16 residues long. Trimming took 4 bases from V and 2 from J; bases not matched to a gene: 8. The CDR3 DNA reads as TGTGCCAGCAGTTCACCGGACAGGGGAGTAAACACTGAAGCTTTCTTT. Translated: CASSSPDRGVNTEAFF.

There are a few counts of this clonotype. This chain joins TRBV27 and TRBJ2-3; no clear D gene. The CDR3 has 15 residues. The V end was cut by 3 bases, the J end by 9 bases, with 19 bases between. The germline gives CDR1 MNHEY, CDR2 SMNVEV (reference sequence). DNA for the CDR3: TGTGCCAGCAGTTTTTTCAGCCGAGGATTTCGGACGCAGTATTTT. Protein product: CASSFFSRGFRTQYF.

V gene TRBV12-3 or TRBV12-4 combines with J gene TRBJ2-7; TRBD1 agrees at 7 bases. The CDR3 contains 12 residues. Trimming removed 8 bases from V and 1 base from J; junction bases left unmatched: 2. The CDR3 spells CASSGQSYEQYF. The CDR3 DNA follows: TGTGCCAGCTCGGGACAGTCCTACGAGCAGTACTTC.

This clonotype occurred a few times. The V gene is TRBV5-6, the J gene TRBJ2-1; D might be TRBD1 (5 bases). From germline, CDR1 is SGHDT and CDR2 YYEEEE. The V gene lost 0 bases and the J gene lost 8 bases, with 15 bases spanning the gap. The CDR3 has 15 residues. CDR3 in amino acids: CASSLDILRGDEQFF. The CDR3 DNA follows: TGTGCCAGCAGCTTGGATATATTAAGGGGCGATGAGCAGTTCTTC.

This clonotype was observed a few times. This sequence joins TRBV6-5 and TRBJ2-7; 11 bases fit TRBD1. The CDR3 consists of 16 residues. V gave up 6 bases and J gave up 2 bases; unmatched junction bases: 9. The germline V gene encodes CDR1 MNHEY and CDR2 SVGAGI. As DNA, the CDR3 is TGTGCCAGCAGATACGATCCGGGACAGGGGGCCTACGAGCAGTACTTC. It codes for CASRYDPGQGAYEQYF.

This sequence joins TRBV3-1 and TRBJ2-3, with a tentative D call TRBD2 (6 bases). This CDR3 region has 17 residues. Germline V gives CDR1 LGHDT, CDR2 YNNKEL (reference sequence). Trimming pared 4 bases from V and 0 bases from J, leaving 17 bases between. Here the CDR3 reads CASSLSPGLLSTDTQYF. CDR3 DNA: TGTGCCAGCAGCCTATCACCGGGACTGCTTAGCACAGATACGCAGTATTTT.

In this sample, this clonotype turned up a few times. This sequence joins TRBV7-2 and TRBJ2-2; 7 bases are a match to TRBD2. The CDR3 has 17 amino acids. Germline CDR1 reads SGHTA; CDR2 reads FQGNSA. V gave up 5 bases and J gave up 1 base; unmatched junction bases: 10. The DNA for the CDR3 is TGTGCCAGCAGCGCCCCCCGGTTAGCGGGGAACACCGGGGAGCTGTTTTTT. It encodes CASSAPRLAGNTGELFF. The entire variable domain, with the rest obtained from reference TRBV7-2 and TRBJ2-2, is as follows: GAGVSQSPSNKVTEKGKDVELRCDPISGHTALYWYRQSLGQGLEFLIYFQGNSAPDKSGLPSDRFSAERTGGSVSTLTIQRTQQEDSAVYLCASSAPRLAGNTGELFFGEGSRLTVL.

This rearrangement joins TRBV28 to TRBJ2-1, with 8 bases matching TRBD2. The CDR3 is made up of 15 amino acids. CDR1 is MDHEN, CDR2 SYDVKM, per germline. J gave up 6 bases and V 4 bases, and 8 bases lay outside the gene matches. In nucleotides, the CDR3 is TGTGCCAGCAGTTCCACCGGGACTAGAGGCAATGAGCAGTTCTTC. Translated: CASSSTGTRGNEQFF.

The gene calls are TRBV7-2 and TRBJ2-1, with D unresolved. Germline-derived CDR1 and CDR2 are SGHTA and FQGNSA. The CDR3 sequence is 13 residues long. Trimming cost V 2 bases and J 6 bases, with 8 bases left between them. The CDR3 DNA sequence: TGTGCCAGCAGCTTATTGTTCGGCAATGAGCAGTTCTTC. Translation: CASSLLFGNEQFF.